These 26 T cell receptor beta chains were sequenced from one sample in a study of identifying expanded T cells in peripheral blood. Using immunoSEQ multiplex PCR, the repertoire was profiled, and TCRdb retains in-frame clones only, with some absent. The sample has about 86,000 clones; around 84% are singletons. The material sequenced was blood. These receptors came from a person aged 18 to 75 in good health.

This clone is a singleton in its sample. The rearrangement uses TRBV9 and TRBJ2-7, with a possible D match to TRBD2 (5 bases). Germline lookup yields CDR1 SGDLS and CDR2 YYNGEE. The CDR3 spans 15 residues. V lost 0 bases, J lost 2 bases, and 12 bases lay in between. CDR3 sequence (DNA): TGTGCCAGCAGCGTAGGGGAGCTCAAAACCTACGAGCAGTACTTC. Translated, it gives CASSVGELKTYEQYF.

The rearrangement joins TRBV30 to TRBJ2-5; D is unresolved. Trimming took off 3 bases at V and 4 bases at J, with 3 bases between the two ends. This CDR3 comprises 10 residues. The germline CDR1 and CDR2 sequences are GTSNPN and SVGIG (reference sequence). Here the CDR3 DNA reads TGTGCCTGGAGGCGAGAGACCCAGTACTTC. This translates into CAWRRETQYF.

The chain links TRBV6-1 to TRBJ2-7; 8 bases map to TRBD1. In germline, CDR1 is MNHNS, CDR2 SASEGT. The CDR3 is 14 residues long. The junction had 10 bases not matched to a gene; V was cut back by 8 bases and J by 4 bases. CDR3 sequence reads: CASLLGTGGYEQYF. The CDR3 DNA follows: TGTGCCAGCCTTTTAGGAACAGGGGGTTACGAGCAGTACTTC.

This clone has a handful of counts. This chain links TRBV6-1 with TRBJ2-2; no definite D call. The CDR3 is 12 residues long. Germline-derived CDR1 and CDR2 are MNHNS and SASEGT. V gave up 6 bases and J gave up 3 bases, with 5 bases separating them. CDR3 region: CASSPDTGELFF. In nucleotides, the CDR3 is TGTGCCAGCAGCCCTGACACCGGGGAGCTGTTTTTT.

The chain links TRBV6-6 to TRBJ2-2; perhaps TRBD2 as D (5 bases). The CDR3 is made up of 15 amino acids. V lost 3 bases and J lost 7, with 15 bases in between. CDR1 is MNHNY, CDR2 SVGAGI, per germline (reference sequence). Here the CDR3 DNA reads TGTGCCAGCAGTTATTTGACCGGTAGCGTCGGGGAGCTGTTTTTT. It yields the protein CASSYLTGSVGELFF.

The V and J genes are TRBV6-6 and TRBJ1-2; a weak D match, TRBD1 (5 bases). CDR3 size: 13 residues. The germline V and J ends were trimmed by 10 bases and 3 bases, with 15 bases remaining between them. The V gene's germline CDR1 is MNHNY and CDR2 SVGAGI (reference sequence). CDR3 DNA: TGTGCCACCCAAGCGGGGGTTGACTATGGCTACACCTTC. Translated: CATQAGVDYGYTF.

The chain is built from TRBV7-2 and TRBJ1-2; weak D call: TRBD1 (5 bases). The CDR3 contains 13 residues. CDR1 SGHTA and CDR2 FQGNSA come from the germline V gene. The V gene lost 3 bases and the J gene lost 2 bases, with 7 bases spanning the gap. The CDR3: CASSFDRNYGYTF. CDR3 in DNA: TGTGCCAGCAGCTTCGACAGAAACTATGGCTACACCTTC.

Remarks on this clone: The same CDR3 also results from other DNA sequences found in this sample. V and J are TRBV9 and TRBJ1-3; D uncertain. The CDR3 is 14 residues long. Germline CDR1 SGDLS, CDR2 YYNGEE. V was clipped by 0 bases and J by 2 bases, with 6 bases between them. CDR3 bases: TGTGCCAGCAGCGTAGGTACCGCTGGAAACACCATATATTTT. Amino acid sequence: CASSVGTAGNTIYF.

The genes are TRBV19 and TRBJ1-1, with 8 positions matching TRBD1. V shed 4 bases and J 1 base; nucleotides not matched to a gene: 2. From germline, CDR1 is LNHDA and CDR2 SQIVND (reference sequence). The CDR3 extends over 14 amino acids. CDR3 sequence (DNA): TGTGCCAGTAGTAATACAGGGGGGAACACTGAAGCTTTCTTT. This translates into CASSNTGGNTEAFF.

The V gene is TRBV30, the J gene TRBJ1-6; no firm D call. V shed 0 bases and J shed 9 bases, with 6 bases lying between them. The CDR3 contains 12 residues. Germline CDR1 reads GTSNPN; CDR2 reads SVGIG (reference sequence). The CDR3 nucleotides read TGTGCCTGGAGTGTACGGAGTTCACCCCTCCACTTT. This codes for CAWSVRSSPLHF.

The chain recombines TRBV7-8 with TRBJ2-7, with D perhaps matching TRBD2 (6 bases). Germline values: CDR1 SGHVS, CDR2 FQNEAQ. The CDR3 is 14 amino acids. Trimming left V 3 bases short and J 3 bases short, with 12 bases between. CDR3 region: CASSFGQGGYEQYF. The CDR3 bases are TGTGCCAGCAGCTTCGGGCAGGGAGGCTACGAGCAGTACTTC.

This clone was recorded only once. V and J are TRBV7-3 and TRBJ1-1; D is unclear. Per the germline V gene, CDR1 is SGHTA and CDR2 is FQGTGA. The CDR3 is 13 amino acids. V lost 8 bases to trimming and J lost 1 base, with 11 bases between them. CDR3 DNA sequence: TGTGCCAGCTCTGACAAGGCGAACACTGAAGCTTTCTTT. Translated, it gives CASSDKANTEAFF.

The chain recombines TRBV14 with TRBJ2-4; possibly TRBD2 for D (5 bases). The CDR3 runs 16 residues. From germline, CDR1 is SGHDN and CDR2 FVKESK. Trimming removed 1 base at V and 12 bases at J, with 22 bases between. The CDR3 DNA reads TGTGCCAGCAGCCAAGTTGCAGGCTCGGGATTTTGGGCTCAGTACTTC. Protein: CASSQVAGSGFWAQYF.

The chain has TRBV2 and TRBJ1-5, with TRBD1 as a possible D gene (6 bases). Trimming removed 3 bases at V and 6 bases at J, with 15 bases between. The length of the CDR3 is 15 residues. Germline assignment: CDR1 SNHLY and CDR2 FYNNEI. The CDR3 nucleotides are TGTGCCAGCAGTGATAAAGGAAGGGGGACTCAGCCCCAGCATTTT. Translation gives CASSDKGRGTQPQHF.

The gene calls are TRBV6-6 and TRBJ1-2; D unresolved. CDR3 size: 15 residues. The ends were cut back, 6 bases at V and 0 bases at J, with 14 bases in the middle. The germline gives CDR1 MNHNY, CDR2 SVGAGI (reference sequence). The CDR3 bases are TGTGCCAGCAGAGGCCCCCGGGGAGCTAACTATGGCTACACCTTC. Amino acid sequence: CASRGPRGANYGYTF.

This rearrangement joins TRBV4-3 to TRBJ1-6; 9 positions agree with TRBD1. Looked up from germline, CDR1 is LGHNA and CDR2 is YSLEER. The J segment lost 9 bases and the V segment lost 1 base, leaving 7 bases of the junction unmatched. This CDR3 spans 16 amino acids. CDR3 bases: TGCGCCAGCAGCCAAGTTGGGGGACAGGGTCGTTCACCCCTCCACTTT. Translation: CASSQVGGQGRSPLHF.

This chain joins TRBV6-5 and TRBJ2-7; perhaps TRBD2 as D (5 bases). Deletions cut 4 bases from V and 4 bases from J, with 17 bases between. CDR3 length: 15 amino acids. Germline V gene lookup returns CDR1 MNHEY and CDR2 SVGAGI. The CDR3 sequence: CASSWSSQPGYEQYF. CDR3 nucleotides: TGTGCCAGCAGTTGGTCTTCTCAGCCGGGGTACGAGCAGTACTTC.

The chain employs TRBV7-9 and TRBJ2-1, with D perhaps being TRBD1 or TRBD2 (5 bases each). This CDR3 has 14 amino acids. Trimming pared 8 bases from V and 4 bases from J, leaving 15 bases between. Germline V gene lookup returns CDR1 SEHNR and CDR2 FQNEAQ (reference sequence). The CDR3 reads CASPGTKTYNEQFF. DNA of the CDR3: TGTGCCAGCCCCGGGACGAAGACTTACAATGAGCAGTTCTTC.

The chain couples TRBV5-1 to TRBJ2-7; D perhaps matches TRBD1 (6 bases). V was trimmed by 4 bases and J by 6 bases, leaving 8 bases between them. CDR3 length: 11 amino acids. Germline V gene sequence: CDR1 SGHRS, CDR2 YFSETQ. The CDR3: CASSPQGEQYF. In DNA, the CDR3 is TGCGCCAGCAGCCCACAGGGCGAGCAGTACTTC.

Comment on this clone: One junction end does not reproduce the germline sequence, and a read error may be involved. The rearrangement uses TRBV7-9 and TRBJ2-1; 8 bases are shared with TRBD2. CDR3 length: 16 residues. CDR1 SEHNR and CDR2 FQNEAQ come from the germline V gene (reference sequence). In DNA form, the CDR3 reads TGCGCCAGCAGCCAAGATTCCGCGGGGGGCTACAATGAGCAGTTCTTC. It translates to CASSQDSAGGYNEQFF.

This clone was picked up one time. This rearrangement joins TRBV27 to TRBJ2-1; 8 bases are a match to TRBD2. Germline V gene data show CDR1 as MNHEY and CDR2 as SMNVEV (reference sequence). The CDR3 spans 16 residues. The ends lost 0 bases at V and 2 bases at J; junction bases unmatched: 3. CDR3 sequence (DNA): TGTGCCAGCAGTTTATCGGTACTAGCGGCCTACAATGAGCAGTTCTTC. Protein sequence: CASSLSVLAAYNEQFF.

This clone was seen repeatedly, ten times or more. The V gene is TRBV7-9, the J gene TRBJ1-6; D gene ambiguous. Germline V lookup: CDR1 SEHNR, CDR2 FQNEAQ (reference sequence). V lost 8 bases to trimming and J lost 13 bases, with 21 bases between them. CDR3 length: 14 amino acids. The DNA of the CDR3 is TGTGCCAGCTCTCTGGATCCTTCCCAATCGCCCCTCCACTTT. It encodes CASSLDPSQSPLHF.

The chain has TRBV7-8 and TRBJ1-5; D is undetermined. CDR1 and CDR2 (germline): SGHVS, FQNEAQ. The CDR3 spans 16 residues. The germline V and J ends were trimmed by 1 base and 0 bases, with 10 bases remaining between them. The CDR3 DNA reads TGTGCCAGCAGCTTAGGGAACAGTTATAGCAATCAGCCCCAGCATTTT. This sequence encodes CASSLGNSYSNQPQHF.

This CDR3 reads CASSFRRNVGNTEAFF. CDR3 in DNA: TGTGCCAGCAGCTTTAGGAGGAATGTAGGGAACACTGAAGCTTTCTTT. The V gene is TRBV5-6, the J gene TRBJ1-1; D unresolved. V lost 2 bases, J lost 1 base, and 15 bases lay in between. The CDR3 has 16 residues. CDR1 SGHDT and CDR2 YYEEEE come from the germline V gene. Drawing the rest from reference TRBV5-6 and TRBJ1-1, the complete variable domain is DAGVTQSPTHLIKTRGQQVTLRCSPKSGHDTVSWYQQALGQGPQFIFQYYEEEERQRGNFPDRFSGHQFPNYSSELNVNALLLGDSALYLCASSFRRNVGNTEAFFGQGTRLTVV.

V is TRBV6-1 and J is TRBJ2-2, with D perhaps TRBD1 (5 bases). This CDR3 is 15 amino acids long. Trimming took off 4 bases at V and 4 bases at J, with 13 bases between the two ends. Germline V gene data show CDR1 as MNHNS and CDR2 as SASEGT. This CDR3 reads CASSGGPVITGELFF. The CDR3 bases are TGTGCCAGCAGTGGGGGCCCCGTTATCACCGGGGAGCTGTTTTTT.

The chain employs TRBV18 and TRBJ1-5; D gene ambiguous. CDR1 is KGHSH, CDR2 LQKENI, per germline. The CDR3 loop spans 13 amino acids. V was cut by 4 bases and J by 3 bases, with 7 bases left in between. CDR3 in amino acids: CASSQGFNQPQHF. The CDR3 DNA reads as TGTGCCAGCTCACAGGGTTTCAATCAGCCCCAGCATTTT.